These T cell receptor beta chains were read from a single sample in a study of OX40 agonist ivuxolimab in advanced cancers. TCRdb's table, derived via immunoSEQ multiplex PCR, lists solely in-frame clones and lacks some. This table holds under 100,000 clones, 85% to 90% found once. The sequencing used CD4+ or CD8+ T cells sorted from blood, collected in a trial of the OX40 agonist ivuxolimab. The receptor set was obtained from an adult with an advanced solid tumor such as melanoma, head and neck, liver or kidney cancer. CDR3s include the opening cysteine and the closing phenylalanine or tryptophan. Each record gives: J gene, V gene, clone size, D gene, CDR3 protein, CDR3 DNA. The D gene is left open where the match is weak. Only part of the rows carry a size: once, few, many, or a class if the clone is expanded.

j_gene: TRBJ1-4
v_gene: TRBV7-7
abundance: -
d_gene: TRBD1
CDR3aa: CASSSPGTGGEKLFF
CDR3nt: TGTGCTAGCAGCTCCCCCGGGACAGGGGGGGAAAAACTGTTTTTT

j_gene: TRBJ2-7
v_gene: TRBV7-8
abundance: -
d_gene: TRBD1
CDR3aa: CASSLNRGTYEQYF
CDR3nt: TGTGCCAGCAGCTTGAACAGGGGAACCTACGAGCAGTACTTC

j_gene: TRBJ2-7
v_gene: TRBV19
abundance: -
d_gene: -
CDR3aa: CASQGDTDYEQYF
CDR3nt: TGTGCCAGTCAAGGCGACACTGACTACGAGCAGTACTTC

j_gene: TRBJ1-3
v_gene: TRBV18
abundance: -
d_gene: TRBD1
CDR3aa: CASSPPTGAVNTIYF
CDR3nt: TGTGCCAGCTCACCACCCACAGGGGCGGTAAACACCATATATTTT

j_gene: TRBJ2-5
v_gene: TRBV28
abundance: -
d_gene: TRBD2
CDR3aa: CASRLAGGETQYF
CDR3nt: TGTGCCAGCAGGCTAGCGGGAGGGGAGACCCAGTACTTC

j_gene: TRBJ2-4
v_gene: TRBV5-1
abundance: -
d_gene: TRBD2
CDR3aa: CASSLTSGSYIQYF
CDR3nt: TGCGCCAGCAGCTTGACTAGCGGGAGTTACATTCAGTACTTC

j_gene: TRBJ2-2
v_gene: TRBV7-2
abundance: -
d_gene: -
CDR3aa: CASSSEGGQLTGELFF
CDR3nt: TGTGCCAGCAGTTCCGAAGGCGGGCAGTTGACCGGGGAGCTGTTTTTT

j_gene: TRBJ1-2
v_gene: TRBV18
abundance: -
d_gene: TRBD1
CDR3aa: CASSLGTGAYGYTF
CDR3nt: TGTGCCAGCTCACTTGGGACAGGGGCCTATGGCTACACCTTC

j_gene: TRBJ1-1
v_gene: TRBV7-6
abundance: -
d_gene: TRBD1
CDR3aa: CASSQSTRDRGRAFF
CDR3nt: TGTGCCAGCAGTCAATCGACACGAGACAGGGGGAGAGCTTTCTTT

j_gene: TRBJ2-4
v_gene: TRBV7-9
abundance: -
d_gene: -
CDR3aa: CASTPLGGGDLLRLNIQYF
CDR3nt: TGTGCCAGCACCCCCTTGGGGGGCGGCGACCTTCTTAGACTAAACATTCAGTACTTC

j_gene: TRBJ2-5
v_gene: TRBV18
abundance: -
d_gene: TRBD1
CDR3aa: CASSPPGTGGKETQYF
CDR3nt: TGTGCCAGCTCACCACCGGGGACAGGGGGGAAGGAGACCCAGTACTTC

j_gene: TRBJ2-7
v_gene: TRBV28
abundance: once
d_gene: TRBD2
CDR3aa: CASSFLAGGPHEQYF
CDR3nt: TGTGCCAGCAGTTTTCTGGCGGGAGGGCCCCACGAGCAGTACTTC

j_gene: TRBJ1-6
v_gene: TRBV28
abundance: -
d_gene: -
CDR3aa: CATLPWWDMNSPLHF
CDR3nt: TGTGCCACCCTCCCCTGGTGGGACATGAATTCACCCCTCCACTTT

j_gene: TRBJ1-1
v_gene: TRBV11-1
abundance: once
d_gene: TRBD1
CDR3aa: CASSLGPRQGRRTEAFF
CDR3nt: TGTGCCAGCAGCTTAGGCCCGAGACAGGGGAGGCGGACTGAAGCTTTCTTT

j_gene: TRBJ1-1
v_gene: TRBV7-2
abundance: -
d_gene: -
CDR3aa: CASSPTPNTEAFF
CDR3nt: TGTGCCAGCAGCCCGACACCGAACACTGAAGCTTTCTTT

j_gene: TRBJ2-7
v_gene: TRBV4-2
abundance: -
d_gene: -
CDR3aa: CASSHQGPEGYEQYF
CDR3nt: TGTGCCAGCAGCCACCAGGGACCAGAGGGCTACGAGCAGTACTTC

j_gene: TRBJ2-1
v_gene: TRBV6-5
abundance: -
d_gene: -
CDR3aa: CASSYSTSQEQFF
CDR3nt: TGTGCCAGCAGTTACTCGACTAGTCAAGAGCAGTTCTTC

j_gene: TRBJ1-2
v_gene: TRBV15
abundance: -
d_gene: -
CDR3aa: CATSRDGAKRILYGYTF
CDR3nt: TGTGCCACCAGCAGAGATGGGGCGAAGCGGATATTGTATGGCTACACCTTC

j_gene: TRBJ2-7
v_gene: TRBV27
abundance: -
d_gene: TRBD1
CDR3aa: CASSPSGQKGEQYF
CDR3nt: TGTGCCAGCAGTCCCTCGGGACAGAAAGGGGAGCAGTACTTC

j_gene: TRBJ2-6
v_gene: TRBV10-3
abundance: -
d_gene: -
CDR3aa: CAISERSGLGANVLTF
CDR3nt: TGTGCCATCAGTGAACGGTCAGGACTTGGGGCCAACGTCCTGACTTTC

j_gene: TRBJ2-1
v_gene: TRBV25-1
abundance: -
d_gene: -
CDR3aa: CASSTAGGEIREQFF
CDR3nt: TGTGCCAGCAGTACTGCGGGCGGGGAGATAAGGGAGCAGTTCTTC

j_gene: TRBJ2-7
v_gene: TRBV5-6
abundance: -
d_gene: -
CDR3aa: CASSFREGLYYEQYF
CDR3nt: TGTGCCAGCAGCTTTCGTGAGGGGCTGTACTACGAGCAGTACTTC

j_gene: TRBJ2-7
v_gene: TRBV2
abundance: -
d_gene: TRBD1
CDR3aa: CASRPRDRGSYEQYF
CDR3nt: TGTGCCAGCAGGCCCCGGGACAGGGGATCCTACGAGCAGTACTTC

j_gene: TRBJ2-4
v_gene: TRBV7-9
abundance: -
d_gene: -
CDR3aa: CASSLGDPLIAKNIQYF
CDR3nt: TGTGCCAGCAGCTTAGGGGACCCTCTCATAGCCAAAAACATTCAGTACTTC

j_gene: TRBJ1-3
v_gene: TRBV7-6
abundance: -
d_gene: -
CDR3aa: CASSLTREDGNTIYF
CDR3nt: TGTGCCAGCAGCTTAACCCGAGAGGACGGAAACACCATATATTTT

j_gene: TRBJ2-1
v_gene: TRBV5-1
abundance: -
d_gene: -
CDR3aa: CASSLLPQGYNEQFF
CDR3nt: TGCGCCAGCAGCTTGCTCCCGCAGGGCTACAATGAGCAGTTCTTC

j_gene: TRBJ1-1
v_gene: TRBV7-9
abundance: -
d_gene: -
CDR3aa: CASSLAGATEAFF
CDR3nt: TGTGCCAGCAGCTTAGCAGGGGCCACTGAAGCTTTCTTT

j_gene: TRBJ2-5
v_gene: TRBV10-3
abundance: once
d_gene: -
CDR3aa: CAISGSSYQETQYF
CDR3nt: TGTGCCATCAGCGGGTCCTCATACCAAGAGACCCAGTACTTC

j_gene: TRBJ1-1
v_gene: TRBV2
abundance: -
d_gene: -
CDR3aa: CASVRGDTEAFF
CDR3nt: TGTGCCAGCGTACGGGGGGACACTGAAGCTTTCTTT

j_gene: TRBJ2-5
v_gene: TRBV7-6
abundance: -
d_gene: -
CDR3aa: CASSQRSETQYF
CDR3nt: TGTGCCAGCAGCCAACGTTCGGAGACCCAGTACTTC

j_gene: TRBJ1-2
v_gene: TRBV9
abundance: -
d_gene: -
CDR3aa: CASTPDINYGYTF
CDR3nt: TGTGCCAGCACCCCGGACATAAACTATGGCTACACCTTC

j_gene: TRBJ2-3
v_gene: TRBV6-4
abundance: -
d_gene: TRBD2
CDR3aa: CASSTSASTDTQYF
CDR3nt: TGTGCCAGCTCCACTAGCGCGAGCACAGATACGCAGTATTTT

j_gene: TRBJ2-1
v_gene: TRBV28
abundance: -
d_gene: -
CDR3aa: CASSLPGLQIEQFF
CDR3nt: TGTGCCAGCAGTTTGCCGGGACTTCAAATCGAGCAGTTCTTC

j_gene: TRBJ1-2
v_gene: TRBV10-3
abundance: -
d_gene: -
CDR3aa: CAISEWVGADGYTF
CDR3nt: TGTGCCATCAGTGAGTGGGTGGGGGCTGATGGCTACACCTTC

j_gene: TRBJ2-5
v_gene: TRBV30
abundance: -
d_gene: -
CDR3aa: CAWSEGSVETQYF
CDR3nt: TGTGCCTGGAGTGAGGGGAGTGTGGAGACCCAGTACTTC

j_gene: TRBJ2-7
v_gene: TRBV28
abundance: -
d_gene: -
CDR3aa: CASTRQAVYEQYF
CDR3nt: TGTGCCAGCACCCGACAGGCGGTCTACGAGCAGTACTTC

j_gene: TRBJ2-7
v_gene: TRBV7-3
abundance: -
d_gene: -
CDR3aa: CASSTSPGYEQYF
CDR3nt: TGTGCCAGCAGCACCAGCCCTGGGTACGAGCAGTACTTC

j_gene: TRBJ1-1
v_gene: TRBV6-5
abundance: -
d_gene: TRBD1
CDR3aa: CASSRGGGTEAFF
CDR3nt: TGTGCCAGCAGTAGAGGGGGCGGCACTGAAGCTTTCTTT

j_gene: TRBJ1-1
v_gene: TRBV18
abundance: once
d_gene: -
CDR3aa: CASSADDQGQLNTEAFF
CDR3nt: TGTGCCAGCTCAGCAGACGACCAAGGGCAGTTAAACACTGAAGCTTTCTTT

j_gene: TRBJ2-3
v_gene: TRBV5-1
abundance: -
d_gene: -
CDR3aa: CASSSQGGWTDTQYF
CDR3nt: TGCGCCAGCAGCAGTCAGGGTGGATGGACAGATACGCAGTATTTT

j_gene: TRBJ1-5
v_gene: TRBV6-1
abundance: -
d_gene: -
CDR3aa: CASSEALDRLQPQHF
CDR3nt: TGTGCCAGCAGTGAAGCGCTCGACAGGCTTCAGCCCCAGCATTTT

j_gene: TRBJ2-7
v_gene: TRBV7-2
abundance: -
d_gene: TRBD2
CDR3aa: CASSSTGTSGYEQYF
CDR3nt: TGTGCCAGCAGCTCGACCGGGACTAGCGGCTACGAGCAGTACTTC

j_gene: TRBJ2-1
v_gene: TRBV6-5
abundance: -
d_gene: TRBD2
CDR3aa: CASRSGGYNEQFF
CDR3nt: TGTGCCAGCAGGAGCGGGGGCTACAATGAGCAGTTCTTC

j_gene: TRBJ1-1
v_gene: TRBV5-1
abundance: -
d_gene: TRBD1
CDR3aa: CASSFSGTVSRTEAFF
CDR3nt: TGCGCCAGCAGCTTCTCCGGGACAGTTTCCCGCACTGAAGCTTTCTTT

j_gene: TRBJ2-3
v_gene: TRBV10-3
abundance: -
d_gene: TRBD1
CDR3aa: CAISTGDTDTQYF
CDR3nt: TGTGCCATCAGCACAGGGGACACAGATACGCAGTATTTT

j_gene: TRBJ2-7
v_gene: TRBV7-2
abundance: -
d_gene: -
CDR3aa: CASSSSRVVLMGEQYF
CDR3nt: TGTGCCAGCAGCTCCTCTCGTGTGGTCCTGATGGGTGAGCAGTACTTC

j_gene: TRBJ1-1
v_gene: TRBV7-2
abundance: -
d_gene: -
CDR3aa: CASSLAPGNTEAFF
CDR3nt: TGTGCCAGCAGCTTAGCGCCCGGGAACACTGAAGCTTTCTTT

j_gene: TRBJ1-5
v_gene: TRBV19
abundance: -
d_gene: -
CDR3aa: CASSIARHSNQPQHF
CDR3nt: TGTGCCAGTAGTATAGCCAGACATAGCAATCAGCCCCAGCATTTT

j_gene: TRBJ1-6
v_gene: TRBV5-1
abundance: -
d_gene: -
CDR3aa: CASSLQGEGNSPLHF
CDR3nt: TGCGCCAGCAGCTTGCAGGGCGAGGGTAATTCACCCCTCCACTTT

j_gene: TRBJ1-5
v_gene: TRBV4-1
abundance: few
d_gene: -
CDR3aa: CASSQVRGGGNQPQHF
CDR3nt: TGCGCCAGCAGCCAAGTAAGAGGGGGGGGAAATCAGCCCCAGCATTTT

j_gene: TRBJ1-1
v_gene: TRBV29-1
abundance: few
d_gene: -
CDR3aa: CSVAVNTEAFF
CDR3nt: TGCAGCGTAGCAGTGAACACTGAAGCTTTCTTT

j_gene: TRBJ1-2
v_gene: TRBV15
abundance: -
d_gene: TRBD1
CDR3aa: CATSRERLITGTGVNYGYTF
CDR3nt: TGTGCCACCAGCAGAGAACGTCTTATAACCGGGACAGGAGTCAACTATGGCTACACCTTC

j_gene: TRBJ1-3
v_gene: TRBV27
abundance: once
d_gene: TRBD1
CDR3aa: CASSSRTGRSGNTIYF
CDR3nt: TGTGCCAGCAGTTCTCGGACAGGCCGCTCTGGAAACACCATATATTTT

j_gene: TRBJ2-1
v_gene: TRBV27
abundance: once
d_gene: -
CDR3aa: CASSLSEVARQFF
CDR3nt: TGTGCCAGCAGTTTATCGGAGGTAGCTCGACAGTTCTTC